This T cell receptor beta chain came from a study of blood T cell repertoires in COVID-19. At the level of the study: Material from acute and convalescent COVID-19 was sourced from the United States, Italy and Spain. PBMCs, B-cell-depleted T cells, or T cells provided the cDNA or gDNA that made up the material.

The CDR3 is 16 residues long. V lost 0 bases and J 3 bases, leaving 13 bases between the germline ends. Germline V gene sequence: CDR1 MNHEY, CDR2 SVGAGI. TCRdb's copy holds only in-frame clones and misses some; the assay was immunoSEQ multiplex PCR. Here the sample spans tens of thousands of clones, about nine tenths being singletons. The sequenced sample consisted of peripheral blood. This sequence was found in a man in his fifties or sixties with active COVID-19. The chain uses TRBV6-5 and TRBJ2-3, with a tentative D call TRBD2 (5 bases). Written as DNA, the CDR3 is TGTGCCAGCAGTTACTCTTTGGCGGGCGCGACAGATACGCAGTATTTT. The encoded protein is CASSYSLAGATDTQYF.